Listed below are T cell receptor beta chains from one sample, sequenced in a study of T cells in Graves' hyperthyroidism and ophthalmopathy. TCRdb reprocessed the multiplex PCR reads with MiXCR, giving one entry per CDR3 protein. The sample has hundreds of thousands of distinct CDR3 sequences; roughly 46% are singletons. Sequences were obtained from peripheral blood or thyroid tissue (not recorded which). Receptor source: a woman in her late teens or twenties with Graves' hyperthyroidism. The CDR3 runs from the conserved cysteine through the conserved F or W. D genes are given only for firm matches. The size entry is marked missing in some rows and otherwise reads once, few, many or a size class.

TRBV7-8	15	many	TRBJ2-7	-	TGTGCCAGCAGCTTAGTTCTCTCAGGCTCCTACGAGCAGTACTTC	CASSLVLSGSYEQYF
TRBV24-1	11	many	TRBJ2-5	-	TGTGCATCCGAGTGGCAAGAGACCCAGTACTTC	CASEWQETQYF
TRBV29-1	13	many	TRBJ1-1	TRBD1	TGCAGCGTGGTCGGACAGGGATTTTTCGAAGCTTTCTTT	CSVVGQGFFEAFF
TRBV25-1	12	-	TRBJ1-1	-	TGTGCCAGCGTTGCCAGGGACACTGAAGCTTTCTTT	CASVARDTEAFF
TRBV19	12	many	TRBJ1-2	-	TGTGCCAGTAGTACCAGAGGCGGTGGCTACACCTTC	CASSTRGGGYTF
TRBV7-8	15	few	TRBJ2-7	TRBD2	TGTGCCAGCACCCAAGCGGGACTAGCGGCCTACGAGCAGTACTTC	CASTQAGLAAYEQYF
TRBV7-7	15	-	TRBJ2-7	TRBD1	TGTGCTAGCAGCTTCGGACAGGGGCCATCCTACGAGCAGTACTTC	CASSFGQGPSYEQYF
TRBV12-3/TRBV12-4	13	-	TRBJ2-7	TRBD1	TGTGCCAGTGGTCAAACAGGGGGCGGTGAGCAGTACTTC	CASGQTGGGEQYF
TRBV10-3	14	few	TRBJ1-6	-	TGTGCCAGTTCGCCGTGGAGGGACTCAGCACCCCTCCACTTT	CASSPWRDSAPLHF
TRBV10-3	14	-	TRBJ2-2	TRBD1	TGTGCCATCCGGCCAGGACAGGAGGCCGGGGAGCTGTTTTTT	CAIRPGQEAGELFF
TRBV2	14	-	TRBJ1-1	-	TGTGCCAGCAGTGCCGGCCCCCCACCCGGTGAAGCTTTCTTT	CASSAGPPPGEAFF
TRBV7-1	14	once	TRBJ1-3	-	TGTGCCAGCAGTTCGGCGTATGCTGGAAACACCATATATTTT	CASSSAYAGNTIYF
TRBV10-3	15	many	TRBJ1-2	-	TGTGCCAGCAGTGGGTCGTGGCCGCCTCATTATGGCTACACCTTC	CASSGSWPPHYGYTF
TRBV10-3	15	-	TRBJ2-2	TRBD1	TGTGCCAGCAGTAAACTGCCGGGACAGGGTCGGGAGCTGTTTTTT	CASSKLPGQGRELFF
TRBV12-3/TRBV12-4	18	-	TRBJ2-5	TRBD2	TGTGCCAGCAGTTCGGGACTAGCGGGAGGACCAGATACGGAGACCCAGTACTTC	CASSSGLAGGPDTETQYF
TRBV2	13	many	TRBJ1-1	-	TGTGCCAGCAGCCAGACAATGAACACTGAAGCTTTCTTT	CASSQTMNTEAFF
TRBV7-8	15	-	TRBJ1-5	TRBD1	TGTGCCAGCAGCACGGGACAGGGCTGGTATCAGCCCCAGCATTTT	CASSTGQGWYQPQHF
TRBV20-1	13	once	TRBJ2-7	-	TGCAGTGCTAGAGTCGGGGCTAGCTACGAGCAGTACTTC	CSARVGASYEQYF
TRBV7-2	13	many	TRBJ1-2	-	TGTGCCAGCAGCTTAGAACGTTCCTATGGCTACACCTTC	CASSLERSYGYTF
TRBV9	13	few	TRBJ2-7	-	TGTGCCAGCAGCCCCGGGACCCCCTACGAGCAGTACTTC	CASSPGTPYEQYF
TRBV10-3	13	few	TRBJ2-7	-	TGTGCCATCAGTGAGAGGTCCTCCTACGAGCAGTACTTC	CAISERSSYEQYF
TRBV25-1	16	-	TRBJ1-1	TRBD1	TGTGCCAGCAGTTACCGGACAGGGGGTCGAGGGACTGAAGCTTTCTTT	CASSYRTGGRGTEAFF
TRBV29-1	12	-	TRBJ2-7	-	TGCAACGTGGGGACGGGTGGCTACGAGCAGTACTTC	CNVGTGGYEQYF
TRBV24-1	15	many	TRBJ1-4	-	TGTGCCACCAGTGAAAATGGTCCATCAGGTGAAAAACTGTTTTTT	CATSENGPSGEKLFF
TRBV11-3	15	-	TRBJ1-2	TRBD1	TGTGCCAGCAGCCACCCGGACAGGCTGTTCGGGGGCTACACCTTC	CASSHPDRLFGGYTF
TRBV29-1	15	-	TRBJ2-3	TRBD1	TGCAGCGTTGAACGGACAGGGGGCGATCCAGATACGCAGTATTTT	CSVERTGGDPDTQYF